Listed here is a single T cell receptor beta chain. The data stem from a study of technical replicates of blood from a few donors. Assay used: immunoSEQ multiplex PCR; TCRdb lists only in-frame clones, some missing. Of about 97,000 clones in the sample, about 95% were seen once. The receptor's source is a human donor in good health. Sample: T cells isolated from PBMCs.

CDR3 nucleotides: TGCGCCAGCAGCCAAGGGGACAGGGATCGCGGTGAGCAGTTCTTC. As protein: CASSQGDRDRGEQFF. The chain is built from TRBV4-3 and TRBJ2-1; 9 bases agree with TRBD1. After removal of 1 base from V and 9 bases from J, the junction contained 7 bases not matched to a gene. This CDR3 is built from 15 residues. Germline-derived CDR1 and CDR2 are LGHNA and YSLEER.